A selection of T cell receptor beta chains follows, all from one sample in a study of shared clonotypes between healthy human individuals. Profiled with immunoSEQ multiplex PCR; TCRdb holds only in-frame clones, not every one. The sample records 900,000 to 1,200,000 clones, about 80% being singletons. Sequencing input: memory CD4+ T cells from PBMCs. The receptors here all came from a man younger than 35 in good health. Some clones in this sample may be carry-over from other donors' samples. The CDR3 runs from the conserved cysteine through the conserved F or W. D genes are given only for firm matches. Clone size appears in some rows only: once, few, many, or a class for an expanded clone.

D gene | J gene | clone size | V gene | CDR3 protein | CDR3 DNA
- | TRBJ1-5 | - | TRBV4-3 | CASSSGQGIQPQHF | TGCGCCAGCAGCTCCGGGCAGGGGATTCAGCCCCAGCATTTT
- | TRBJ1-4 | once | TRBV7-9 | CASSLAIWGDFNEKLFF | TGTGCCAGCAGCTTAGCTATTTGGGGGGATTTCAATGAAAAACTGTTTTTT
- | TRBJ2-7 | - | TRBV4-2 | CASSQGALTGQYF | TGTGCCAGCAGCCAGGGGGCGTTGACAGGGCAGTACTTC
- | TRBJ1-3 | - | TRBV15 | CATSRRVPRRDRTGNTIYF | TGTGCCACCAGCAGACGGGTACCTCGAAGGGACCGAACTGGAAACACCATATATTTT
- | TRBJ1-2 | - | TRBV30 | CAWSVNYGYTF | TGTGCCTGGAGTGTAAACTATGGCTACACCTTC
- | TRBJ1-4 | few | TRBV2 | CASSLQSATNEKLFF | TGTGCCAGCAGCTTACAGTCCGCAACTAATGAAAAACTGTTTTTT
- | TRBJ1-1 | - | TRBV29-1 | CSLRGGGTEAFF | TGCAGCCTCCGAGGGGGGGGCACTGAAGCTTTCTTT
TRBD1 | TRBJ2-3 | few | TRBV27 | CASSLWGQGTPDTQYF | TGTGCCAGCAGTTTATGGGGACAGGGCACCCCAGATACGCAGTATTTT
- | TRBJ1-2 | - | TRBV5-6 | CASSPGDYGYTF | TGTGCCAGCAGCCCGGGGGACTATGGCTACACCTTC
- | TRBJ1-1 | - | TRBV7-2 | CASSLVPGNTEAFF | TGTGCCAGCAGCTTAGTTCCAGGGAACACTGAAGCTTTCTTT
TRBD1 | TRBJ1-5 | many | TRBV2 | CASSDWDRNQPQHF | TGTGCCAGCAGTGATTGGGACAGAAATCAGCCCCAGCATTTT
- | TRBJ1-5 | - | TRBV7-9 | CASSPSAAGNQPQHF | TGTGCCAGCAGCCCTTCCGCGGCCGGCAATCAGCCCCAGCATTTT
TRBD2 | TRBJ2-2 | - | TRBV7-3 | CASRLAGGGTGELFF | TGTGCCAGCAGACTAGCGGGAGGCGGGACCGGGGAGCTGTTTTTT
- | TRBJ2-7 | few | TRBV9 | CASSVGGGHSYEQYF | TGTGCCAGCAGCGTAGGGGGAGGTCACTCCTACGAGCAGTACTTC
- | TRBJ2-1 | - | TRBV27 | CASSSGFLRDNEQFF | TGTGCCAGCAGTTCGGGATTCCTCAGGGACAATGAGCAGTTCTTC
- | TRBJ2-3 | - | TRBV6-5 | CASSLKGGSPDTQYF | TGTGCCAGCAGCCTCAAGGGGGGCTCCCCAGATACGCAGTATTTT
TRBD1 | TRBJ2-7 | - | TRBV2 | CASSESRQGAAEQYF | TGTGCCAGCAGTGAATCTCGGCAGGGGGCTGCCGAGCAGTACTTC
- | TRBJ2-2 | - | TRBV6-5 | CASRTGSNTGELFF | TGTGCCAGCAGAACAGGATCGAACACCGGGGAGCTGTTTTTT
- | TRBJ2-7 | - | TRBV5-6 | CASSLVDLYEQYF | TGTGCCAGCAGCTTGGTAGACCTCTACGAGCAGTACTTC
TRBD2 | TRBJ2-1 | - | TRBV5-4 | CASSLGGAGGLNEQFF | TGTGCCAGCAGCTTGGGTGGGGCGGGAGGGTTGAATGAGCAGTTCTTC
- | TRBJ1-4 | - | TRBV7-2 | CASSFTQGGLGEKLFF | TGTGCCAGCAGCTTTACCCAGGGTGGTTTGGGTGAAAAACTGTTTTTT
TRBD2 | TRBJ2-7 | - | TRBV5-1 | CASSLDAGGPYEQYF | TGCGCCAGCAGCTTAGATGCGGGAGGGCCCTACGAGCAGTACTTC
- | TRBJ2-5 | - | TRBV6-1 | CASSVRQAGLYF | TGTGCCAGCAGTGTACGACAGGCAGGACTGTACTTC
- | TRBJ2-7 | - | TRBV6-5 | CASSVRRTGTYEQYF | TGTGCCAGCAGTGTCCGGAGGACTGGAACCTACGAGCAGTACTTC
- | TRBJ1-4 | - | TRBV7-9 | CASSLDRTATNEKLFF | TGTGCCAGCAGCCTCGACAGGACTGCAACTAATGAAAAACTGTTTTTT
TRBD1 | TRBJ2-7 | - | TRBV4-3 | CASSQVFGQGGMDEQYF | TGCGCCAGCAGCCAGGTTTTTGGACAGGGCGGTATGGACGAGCAGTACTTC
- | TRBJ1-1 | - | TRBV28 | CASSLLVNTEAFF | TGTGCCAGCAGTTTATTGGTTAACACTGAAGCTTTCTTT
TRBD2 | TRBJ2-5 | - | TRBV9 | CASSRGLAGAETQYF | TGTGCCAGCAGCAGAGGACTAGCGGGAGCAGAGACCCAGTACTTC
- | TRBJ2-7 | once | TRBV18 | CASSPTDKAYEQYF | TGTGCCAGCTCACCTACAGACAAGGCCTACGAGCAGTACTTC
TRBD2 | TRBJ2-1 | - | TRBV6-1 | CASSEDPGTIPFF | TGTGCCAGCAGTGAAGACCCCGGGACTATTCCGTTCTTC
TRBD1 | TRBJ2-3 | - | TRBV5-1 | CASSRDRGSSTDTQYF | TGCGCCAGCAGCCGTGACAGGGGGTCTAGCACAGATACGCAGTATTTT
TRBD2 | TRBJ2-2 | - | TRBV9 | CASSGLAGVSGELFF | TGTGCCAGCAGCGGGCTAGCGGGAGTTTCCGGGGAGCTGTTTTTT
- | TRBJ1-3 | - | TRBV5-4 | CASSPGGAGNTIYF | TGTGCCAGCAGCCCTGGGGGGGCTGGAAACACCATATATTTT
TRBD2 | TRBJ2-2 | - | TRBV5-1 | CASSTGTSGNTGELFF | TGCGCCAGCAGCACCGGGACTAGCGGGAACACCGGGGAGCTGTTTTTT
- | TRBJ2-4 | - | TRBV11-2 | CASSPPGTKNIQYF | TGTGCCAGCAGCCCGCCGGGCACAAAAAACATTCAGTACTTC
- | TRBJ2-2 | - | TRBV19 | CASSLQGTYTGELFF | TGTGCCAGTAGTCTACAGGGTACCTACACCGGGGAGCTGTTTTTT
TRBD1 | TRBJ2-7 | - | TRBV4-1 | CASSRTGTGSSYEQYF | TGCGCCAGCAGCCGAACCGGGACAGGGAGCTCCTACGAGCAGTACTTC
- | TRBJ2-2 | - | TRBV5-5 | CASSTGPNTGELFF | TGTGCCAGCAGCACGGGACCGAACACCGGGGAGCTGTTTTTT
- | TRBJ1-5 | - | TRBV10-3 | CAISESGTAKKPQHF | TGTGCCATCAGTGAATCGGGGACTGCTAAGAAGCCCCAGCATTTT
- | TRBJ1-1 | - | TRBV5-4 | CASSLGGARMIEAFF | TGTGCCAGCAGCTTGGGAGGGGCGCGGATGATTGAAGCTTTCTTT
TRBD2 | TRBJ2-1 | - | TRBV5-6 | CASRKAGPETSYNEQFF | TGTGCCAGCAGAAAAGCGGGGCCCGAAACCTCCTACAATGAGCAGTTCTTC
- | TRBJ2-3 | - | TRBV25-1 | CASSPADTQYF | TGTGCCAGCAGTCCGGCAGATACGCAGTATTTT
- | TRBJ2-6 | once | TRBV14 | CASSPGFSGANVLTF | TGTGCCAGCAGCCCCGGCTTTTCTGGGGCCAACGTCCTGACTTTC
- | TRBJ2-2 | - | TRBV2 | CASSVQREIGELFF | TGTGCCAGCAGTGTCCAACGGGAGATCGGGGAGCTGTTTTTT
TRBD1 | TRBJ2-7 | - | TRBV6-6 | CASSWGQGYEQYF | TGTGCCAGCAGTTGGGGACAGGGCTACGAGCAGTACTTC
TRBD2 | TRBJ2-7 | - | TRBV6-5 | CASKAASAGAYEQYF | TGTGCCAGCAAGGCAGCTTCGGCGGGGGCCTACGAGCAGTACTTC
- | TRBJ2-7 | - | TRBV29-1 | CSVEGGRSYEQYF | TGCAGCGTTGAAGGGGGCCGCTCCTACGAGCAGTACTTC